A single sample is the source of the 2 T cell receptor beta chains below, sequenced in a study of cytomegalovirus exposure and HLA in healthy donors (dated 2017 in TCRdb). Preparation of the library involved the immunoSEQ multiplex PCR assay. A mixture of 60 forward primers for TCR Vbeta segments and 13 reverse primers for TCR Jbeta segments was used in the multiplex PCR. This immuneACCESS table, as held by TCRdb, lists in-frame sequences with V and J called but not all clones. Of the missing ones, under half trace to an unresolved V gene in checked studies; the others have no known cause. The sample data list some 180,000 clones, and 80% to 90% of these were observed just once. The ten largest clones add up to less than 2% of the sample. The sequencing sample was made of PBMCs. All receptors derive from a man between 35 and 55 years old in good health and CMV-seropositive.

This chain joins TRBV5-5 and TRBJ2-7; D might be TRBD1 (5 bases). V shed 5 bases and J shed 3 bases, with 18 bases lying between them. The CDR3 length is 15 residues. CDR1 and CDR2 from the germline V gene are SGHKS and YYEKEE (reference sequence). CDR3 sequence (DNA): TGTGCCAGCAGTTACGACAGACCCGGGTACTACGAGCAGTACTTC. This sequence encodes CASSYDRPGYYEQYF.

V usage is TRBV6-1 and J usage is TRBJ2-7; 10 bases line up with TRBD2. V lost 1 base, J lost 3 bases, and 6 bases stayed unmatched. CDR1 is MNHNS, CDR2 SASEGT, per germline. The CDR3 covers 16 residues. The CDR3 sequence: CASSEVRAGGHYEQYF. Here the CDR3 DNA reads TGTGCCAGCAGTGAAGTTAGAGCGGGAGGGCACTACGAGCAGTACTTC.